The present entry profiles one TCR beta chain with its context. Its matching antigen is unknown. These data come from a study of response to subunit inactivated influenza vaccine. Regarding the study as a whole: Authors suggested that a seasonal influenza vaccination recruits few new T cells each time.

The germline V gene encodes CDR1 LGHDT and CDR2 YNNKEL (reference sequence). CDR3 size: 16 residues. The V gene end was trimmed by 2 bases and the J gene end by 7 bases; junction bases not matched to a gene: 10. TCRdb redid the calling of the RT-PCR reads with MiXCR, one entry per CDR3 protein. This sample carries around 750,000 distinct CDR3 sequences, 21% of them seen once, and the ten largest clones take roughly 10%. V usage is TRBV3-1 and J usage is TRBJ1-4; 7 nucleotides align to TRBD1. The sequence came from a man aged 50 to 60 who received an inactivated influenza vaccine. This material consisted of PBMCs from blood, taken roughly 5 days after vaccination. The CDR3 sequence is CASSQNLQGVGEKLFF. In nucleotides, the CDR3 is TGTGCCAGCAGCCAAAACCTGCAGGGGGTAGGTGAAAAACTGTTTTTT.